A single sample gave rise to the 23 T cell receptor beta chains below, sequenced in a study of Tregs in tolerant kidney transplant recipients. Produced via immunoSEQ multiplex PCR; TCRdb's table is partial and in-frame only. Seen here are tens of thousands of clones, roughly 98% observed once, and the top ten hold around 0.6%. This specimen consisted of CD4+ T cells from blood, obtained before the transplant. The receptors were sampled from a human donor who received a combined kidney and bone marrow transplant.

The rearrangement uses TRBV25-1 and TRBJ1-4, with 11 nucleotides matching TRBD1. After removal of 4 bases from V and 7 bases from J, the junction contained 5 bases not matched to a gene. Germline CDR1 MGHDK, CDR2 SYGVNS. The CDR3 is 15 amino acids. For the CDR3, the DNA is TGTGCCAGCAGTGCCGGACAGGGGGCGGCTGAAAAACTGTTTTTT. The encoded protein is CASSAGQGAAEKLFF.

This rearrangement joins TRBV7-3 to TRBJ2-2, with 7 bases that match TRBD1. CDR3 length: 14 amino acids. Germline CDR1 reads SGHTA; CDR2 reads FQGTGA. The V segment lost 5 bases and the J segment 6 bases; nucleotides outside the gene matches: 6. In nucleotides, the CDR3 is TGTGCCAGCAGCCTCGACAGGGCGTCCGGGGAGCTGTTTTTT. Translated: CASSLDRASGELFF.

To note about this clone: One end of the junction varies from germline; a read error may be responsible. This chain connects TRBV5-1 to TRBJ2-1, with 10 bases that match TRBD2. This CDR3 has 15 amino acids. Germline V gene lookup returns CDR1 SGHRS and CDR2 YFSETQ. The CDR3 here is CASSFYSGGNNEQFF. DNA for the CDR3: TGCGCTAGCAGCTTTTATAGCGGGGGGAACAATGAGCAGTTCTTC.

The V gene is TRBV19, the J gene TRBJ2-7; 7 bases line up with TRBD1. Germline lookup yields CDR1 LNHDA and CDR2 SQIVND (reference sequence). Germline trimming cut 6 bases from V and 4 bases from J; bases unmatched to any gene: 9. The CDR3 spans 14 residues. The CDR3 sequence: CASRRTGSAYEQYF. DNA for the CDR3: TGTGCCAGTAGACGGACAGGTTCCGCGTACGAGCAGTACTTC.

This chain links TRBV2 with TRBJ2-7, with D maybe TRBD2 (6 bases). Looked up from germline, CDR1 is SNHLY and CDR2 is FYNNEI. This CDR3 has 15 amino acids. Trimming took 6 bases from V and 0 from J, leaving 15 bases between them. The DNA of the CDR3 is TGTGCCAGCAGACCTGTCGGGGGAATCTCCTACGAGCAGTACTTC. It codes for CASRPVGGISYEQYF.

V is TRBV5-4 and J is TRBJ2-7; possibly TRBD2 for D (6 bases). The CDR3 runs 13 residues. V was trimmed by 4 bases and J by 7 bases, leaving 15 bases between them. CDR1 SGHNT and CDR2 YYREEE come from the germline V gene (reference sequence). The CDR3 DNA sequence: TGTGCCAGCAGCCGGGACTCTCGTCTGGAGCAGTACTTC. This encodes CASSRDSRLEQYF. The whole variable domain, remainder taken from reference TRBV5-4 and TRBJ2-7, is ETGVTQSPTHLIKTRGQQVTLRCSSQSGHNTVSWYQQALGQGPQFIFQYYREEENGRGNFPPRFSGLQFPNYSSELNVNALELDDSALYLCASSRDSRLEQYFGPGTRLTVT.

The V gene is TRBV5-4, the J gene TRBJ2-7, with 7 bases identical to TRBD2. The germline V gene has CDR1 SGHNT and CDR2 YYREEE (reference sequence). This CDR3 has 14 residues. The V and J ends lost 3 bases and 2 bases, in that order; junction bases with no gene match: 5. The CDR3 reads CASSSGLGAYEQYF. The DNA for the CDR3 is TGTGCCAGCAGCTCCGGACTAGGAGCCTACGAGCAGTACTTC.

The chain employs TRBV18 and TRBJ1-2; D gene ambiguous. CDR3 length equals 17 residues. Germline V gene sequence: CDR1 KGHSH, CDR2 LQKENI. The V end was cut by 0 bases, the J end by 0 bases, with 14 bases between. CDR3 DNA sequence: TGTGCCAGCTCACCACCGCCGTTTAGCCGAGCTAACTATGGCTACACCTTC. It specifies CASSPPPFSRANYGYTF. The whole variable domain, filled in from reference TRBV18 and TRBJ1-2, reads NAGVMQNPRHLVRRRGQEARLRCSPMKGHSHVYWYRQLPEEGLKFMVYLQKENIIDESGMPKERFSAEFPKEGPSILRIQQVVRGDSAAYFCASSPPPFSRANYGYTFGSGTRLTVV.

This chain links TRBV6-5 with TRBJ1-2; 7 nucleotides line up with TRBD1. Germline values: CDR1 MNHEY, CDR2 SVGAGI. The CDR3 runs 15 residues. With 3 bases clipped from V and 4 bases from J, the junction kept 8 bases outside the gene matches. CDR3 in amino acids: CASSYPGQSVYGYTF. DNA of the CDR3: TGTGCCAGCAGTTATCCGGGACAGTCGGTCTATGGCTACACCTTC.

This chain uses TRBV19 with TRBJ1-2; 8 positions agree with TRBD1. V shed 2 bases, J shed 4 bases, and the junction held 6 bases outside the gene matches. This CDR3 is 15 amino acids long. The germline gives CDR1 LNHDA, CDR2 SQIVND (reference sequence). CDR3 protein: CASSIQGAGTYGYTF. The CDR3 coding sequence is TGTGCCAGTAGTATACAGGGGGCAGGGACCTATGGCTACACCTTC. Filled out from reference TRBV19 and TRBJ1-2, the complete variable domain reads DGGITQSPKYLFRKEGQNVTLSCEQNLNHDAMYWYRQDPGQGLRLIYYSQIVNDFQKGDIAEGYSVSREKKESFPLTVTSAQKNPTAFYLCASSIQGAGTYGYTFGSGTRLTVV.

CDR3 amino acids: CSVEVAGTDTQYF. The CDR3 DNA reads TGCAGCGTTGAAGTTGCAGGCACAGATACGCAGTATTTT. V and J are TRBV29-1 and TRBJ2-3; no reliable D call. Trimming removed 1 base from V and 1 base from J, with 6 bases in between. CDR3 length equals 13 residues. Germline V gives CDR1 SQVTM, CDR2 ANQGSEA.

The chain is built from TRBV7-9 and TRBJ2-5, with 8 bases matching TRBD1. CDR3 length: 17 amino acids. Germline CDR1 is SEHNR and CDR2 is FQNEAQ (reference sequence). Losses at the gene ends were 5 bases for V and 5 bases for J; bases not matched to a gene: 16. Written as DNA, the CDR3 is TGTGCCAGCAGCCCCCTACCCGGACAGGGAAGGGATGAGACCCAGTACTTC. As protein: CASSPLPGQGRDETQYF.

The chain employs TRBV7-9 and TRBJ2-1, with TRBD1 matching 9 bases. The CDR3 covers 15 residues. V lost 7 bases and J lost 7; bases outside the gene matches: 11. Germline CDR1 and CDR2: SEHNR and FQNEAQ (reference sequence). The chain's CDR3 is CASIPRRTGANEQFF. The CDR3 DNA reads TGTGCCAGCATTCCCCGCCGGACAGGGGCTAATGAGCAGTTCTTC.

This chain links TRBV5-1 with TRBJ2-1, with TRBD2 matching over 7 bases. The CDR3 spans 15 residues. V lost 0 bases, J lost 6 bases, and 6 bases stayed unmatched. Looked up from germline, CDR1 is SGHRS and CDR2 is YFSETQ. The DNA of the CDR3 is TGCGCCAGCAGCTTGGCGACGGGAGGCGGCAATGAGCAGTTCTTC. The encoded protein is CASSLATGGGNEQFF.

The J gene is TRBJ1-1, the V gene TRBV7-6; 7 nucleotides align to TRBD1. CDR1 is SGHVS, CDR2 FNYEAQ, per germline. The CDR3 has 16 amino acids. Trimming at V came to 4 bases and at J to 0 bases, leaving 8 bases not matched to a gene. The CDR3 bases are TGTGCCAGCAGCTCTGAACAGGGGAAGTTGAACACTGAAGCTTTCTTT. This encodes CASSSEQGKLNTEAFF.

The J gene is TRBJ1-3, the V gene TRBV11-3; D not certain. This CDR3 is 14 amino acids long. V dropped 5 bases and J dropped 2 bases, with 10 bases sitting between them. Germline V gene sequence: CDR1 SGHNT, CDR2 YENEEA. The CDR3 is CASSLNSAGNTIYF. CDR3 in DNA: TGTGCCAGCAGCCTAAACTCTGCTGGAAACACCATATATTTT. Drawing the rest from reference TRBV11-3 and TRBJ1-3, the complete variable domain is EAGVVQSPRYKIIEKKQPVAFWCNPISGHNTLYWYLQNLGQGPELLIRYENEEAVDDSQLPKDRFSAERLKGVDSTLKIQPAELGDSAVYLCASSLNSAGNTIYFGEGSWLTVV.

The chain is built from TRBV11-3 and TRBJ1-1; possible D gene TRBD1, 6 bases. V gave up 4 bases and J gave up 3 bases, with 12 bases separating them. The CDR3 totals 14 residues. The germline gives CDR1 SGHNT, CDR2 YENEEA. CDR3 DNA: TGTGCCAGCAGCTCTGGACAGCCTTACACTGAAGCTTTCTTT. Its translation: CASSSGQPYTEAFF.

The genes are TRBV4-3 and TRBJ1-2; 9 positions match TRBD1. Germline CDR1 and CDR2: LGHNA and YSLEER. The length of the CDR3 is 13 residues. V gave up 5 bases and J gave up 8 bases; unmatched junction bases: 6. DNA for the CDR3: TGCGCCAGCAGCAAATTGGACAGGGGAGGCTACACCTTC. Protein sequence: CASSKLDRGGYTF.

J is TRBJ2-5 and V is TRBV9; 13 nucleotides line up with TRBD2. Germline-derived CDR1 and CDR2 are SGDLS and YYNGEE. The J segment lost 7 bases and the V segment lost 4 bases, leaving 7 bases of the junction unmatched. This CDR3 contains 15 residues. This CDR3 reads CASSKTSGGRGTQYF. In nucleotides, the CDR3 is TGTGCCAGCAGCAAGACTAGCGGGGGGCGGGGGACCCAGTACTTC.

The chain joins TRBV7-9 to TRBJ1-2, with 7 bases that match TRBD1. The length of the CDR3 is 14 residues. Germline loops: CDR1 SEHNR, CDR2 FQNEAQ (reference sequence). V lost 0 bases and J lost 2; bases outside the gene matches: 0. CDR3 loop: CASSLATGNYGYTF. The CDR3 DNA sequence: TGTGCCAGCAGCTTAGCGACAGGGAACTATGGCTACACCTTC.

This chain joins TRBV7-2 and TRBJ2-1; D might be TRBD2 (5 bases). Germline V gene data show CDR1 as SGHTA and CDR2 as FQGNSA. The CDR3 is made up of 14 amino acids. V shed 1 base and J shed 5 bases, with 9 bases lying between them. The CDR3 sequence is CASSLGRTHNEQFF. CDR3 DNA: TGTGCCAGCAGCTTAGGTCGGACTCACAATGAGCAGTTCTTC.

The chain links TRBV5-1 to TRBJ2-5, with 9 bases that match TRBD2. The CDR3 contains 13 residues. J gave up 5 bases and V 7 bases, and 6 bases lay outside the gene matches. Germline CDR1 is SGHRS and CDR2 is YFSETQ. The chain's CDR3 is CASRLAVLETQYF. The CDR3 coding sequence is TGCGCCAGCCGACTAGCGGTCCTGGAGACCCAGTACTTC.

The chain joins TRBV2 to TRBJ2-1; the D gene is possibly TRBD1 (6 bases). Per the germline V gene, CDR1 is SNHLY and CDR2 is FYNNEI. Trimming pared 9 bases from V and 9 bases from J, leaving 9 bases between. The CDR3 consists of 10 residues. The CDR3 spells CASRGGEQFF. The CDR3 DNA reads TGTGCCAGTCGAGGGGGTGAGCAGTTCTTC.